Listed here are 19 T cell receptor beta chains from one sample, sequenced in a study of OX40 agonist ivuxolimab in advanced cancers. TCRdb's copy holds only in-frame clones and misses some; the assay was immunoSEQ multiplex PCR. The profile covers some 57,000 clones, with about 92% appearing a single time and around 25% taken by the ten largest. Sequenced material: CD4+ or CD8+ T cells sorted from blood, taken in a trial of the OX40 agonist ivuxolimab. Receptor source: an adult with an advanced solid tumor such as melanoma, head and neck, liver or kidney cancer.

This clone was counted only a few times. The gene calls are TRBV6-5 and TRBJ1-2; 8 positions agree with TRBD1. This CDR3 comprises 13 residues. CDR1 and CDR2 (germline): MNHEY, SVGAGI. Unmatched junction bases numbered 7, after V lost 6 bases and J lost 7 bases. The chain's CDR3 is CASSGQGVAGYTF. In DNA, the CDR3 is TGTGCCAGCAGCGGACAGGGCGTTGCTGGCTACACCTTC.

The CDR3 nucleotides read TGTGCCACCGGGACGGAGAACACTGAAGCTTTCTTT. Amino acid sequence: CATGTENTEAFF. The genes are TRBV6-5 and TRBJ1-1, with a weak D call TRBD1 (5 bases). The CDR3 is 12 amino acids. From germline, CDR1 is MNHEY and CDR2 SVGAGI. V lost 10 bases and J 1 base, leaving 10 bases between the germline ends.

The rearrangement uses TRBV6-5 and TRBJ1-1; D is uncertain. This CDR3 comprises 13 residues. Per germline, CDR1 MNHEY and CDR2 SVGAGI. The ends were cut back, 9 bases at V and 0 bases at J, with 11 bases in the middle. The CDR3 DNA follows: TGTGCCAGTGGTCTCGAGCTGAACACTGAAGCTTTCTTT. This sequence encodes CASGLELNTEAFF.

V usage is TRBV10-3 and J usage is TRBJ2-1; the match to TRBD2 covers 7 bases. Losses at the gene ends were 4 bases for V and 0 bases for J; bases not matched to a gene: 6. The CDR3 consists of 16 residues. CDR1 ENHRY and CDR2 SYGVKD come from the germline V gene. This chain's CDR3 is CAISVELALSYNEQFF. The CDR3 DNA reads as TGTGCCATCAGTGTCGAACTAGCGCTCTCCTACAATGAGCAGTTCTTC.

The rearrangement links TRBV5-4 to TRBJ1-2; no reliable D call. This CDR3 has 13 amino acids. Trimming stripped 4 bases from V and 8 bases from J, with 15 bases between. Per the germline V gene, CDR1 is SGHNT and CDR2 is YYREEE (reference sequence). The CDR3 spells CASSPGQARGYTF. The CDR3 DNA reads TGTGCCAGCAGCCCCGGGCAAGCTCGGGGCTACACCTTC. Full variable domain (missing parts from reference TRBV5-4 and TRBJ1-2): ETGVTQSPTHLIKTRGQQVTLRCSSQSGHNTVSWYQQALGQGPQFIFQYYREEENGRGNFPPRFSGLQFPNYSSELNVNALELDDSALYLCASSPGQARGYTFGSGTRLTVV.

This chain links TRBV11-1 with TRBJ2-3; TRBD1 might be the D (5 bases). The CDR3 consists of 16 residues. CDR1 is SGHAT and CDR2 is FQDESV in the germline V gene (reference sequence). V lost 1 base to trimming and J lost 4 bases, with 15 bases between them. The DNA of the CDR3 is TGTGCCAGCAGCTTAGATGGCAGGGTGGTTTCAGATACGCAGTATTTT. This sequence encodes CASSLDGRVVSDTQYF.

The chain uses TRBV21-1 and TRBJ2-3. TRBV21-1 is described as a pseudogene. CDR3 length equals 11 residues. DNA of the CDR3: TGTGCCAGCAGCAACACAGATACGCAGTATTTT. Translated: CASSNTDTQYF.

The genes are TRBV4-1 and TRBJ2-1; TRBD2 matches at 12 bases. The CDR3 is 15 residues long. The ends lost 1 base at V and 6 bases at J; junction bases unmatched: 1. Germline CDR1 reads MGHRA; CDR2 reads YSYEKL. The CDR3 region has the DNA TGCGCCAGCAGCCAAGGACTAGCGGGAGCCAATGAGCAGTTCTTC. Amino acid sequence: CASSQGLAGANEQFF.

The gene calls are TRBV19 and TRBJ1-5; D is ambiguous. The CDR3 sequence is 15 residues long. Between the trimmed V and J ends, which lost 5 bases and 0 bases, there was a span of 11 bases. The V gene's germline CDR1 is LNHDA and CDR2 SQIVND (reference sequence). The DNA of the CDR3 is TGTGCCAGTAGTCCGACCACACTTAGCAATCAGCCCCAGCATTTT. It yields the protein CASSPTTLSNQPQHF.

This clone has more than one count but fewer than ten. This sequence joins TRBV9 and TRBJ1-2; TRBD1 matches at 8 bases. This CDR3 contains 15 residues. J was trimmed by 4 bases and V by 0 bases; bases with no gene match: 5. The V gene's germline CDR1 is SGDLS and CDR2 YYNGEE. CDR3 protein: CASSVAQGAIYGYTF. The CDR3 DNA follows: TGTGCCAGCAGCGTAGCCCAGGGGGCTATCTATGGCTACACCTTC.

The chain is built from TRBV6-5 and TRBJ2-1; 10 bases align to TRBD2. This CDR3 region has 15 residues. V was clipped by 3 bases and J by 8 bases; unmatched bases: 7. Per the germline V gene, CDR1 is MNHEY and CDR2 is SVGAGI. The CDR3 nucleotides are TGTGCCAGCAGTTATTTAAGCGGGGGGGCGGATGAGCAGTTCTTC. As protein: CASSYLSGGADEQFF.

V is TRBV6-5 and J is TRBJ1-2; D gene ambiguous. Deletions cut 2 bases from V and 6 bases from J, with 13 bases between. Germline CDR1 is MNHEY and CDR2 is SVGAGI. The CDR3 has 14 amino acids. Here the CDR3 DNA reads TGTGCCAGCAGTTACACCGAAGGGTTCGATGGCTACACCTTC. Translated: CASSYTEGFDGYTF.

The rearrangement links TRBV27 to TRBJ1-2; 7 nucleotides agree with TRBD1. The CDR3 is made up of 14 amino acids. V was clipped by 10 bases and J by 4 bases; unmatched bases: 12. CDR1 is MNHEY and CDR2 is SMNVEV in the germline V gene (reference sequence). CDR3 nucleotides: TGTGCCACGGGGGTGTACAGGGGTAGCTATGGCTACACCTTC. Amino acid sequence: CATGVYRGSYGYTF.

The chain links TRBV9 to TRBJ2-1, with 8 bases fitting TRBD2. Germline V gives CDR1 SGDLS, CDR2 YYNGEE. This CDR3 region has 14 residues. Trimming removed 1 base from V and 6 bases from J; junction bases left unmatched: 3. CDR3 residues: CASSVNGRVNEQFF. CDR3 bases: TGTGCCAGCAGCGTAAACGGGAGGGTCAATGAGCAGTTCTTC.

Notes on this clone: This same CDR3 is encoded by further DNA sequences in the sample. J is TRBJ2-3 and V is TRBV27, with unresolved D. Germline CDR1 MNHEY, CDR2 SMNVEV (reference sequence). The CDR3 sequence is 13 residues long. With 0 bases removed from V and 2 bases from J, the gap between germline ends came to 3 bases. The CDR3 DNA follows: TGTGCCAGCAGTTTATCCCACACAGATACGCAGTATTTT. It codes for CASSLSHTDTQYF.

In nucleotides, the CDR3 is TGTGCCAGCAGCTTGAGGGAGGGCAATCAGCCCCAGCATTTT. The encoded protein is CASSLREGNQPQHF. This chain uses TRBV5-6 with TRBJ1-5; D is uncertain. CDR1 and CDR2 (germline): SGHDT, YYEEEE. V was trimmed by 1 base and J by 2 bases, leaving 7 bases between them. The CDR3 is 14 amino acids.

The chain joins TRBV30 to TRBJ2-1; no definite D call. V was pared by 3 bases and J by 9 bases, with 12 bases between. The CDR3 length is 12 residues. Germline CDR1 GTSNPN, CDR2 SVGIG (reference sequence). CDR3 residues: CAWSGSGVEQFF. The CDR3 region has the DNA TGTGCCTGGAGCGGATCGGGCGTTGAGCAGTTCTTC.

In regard to this clone: Other DNA sequences within the sample encode an identical CDR3. The chain couples TRBV4-3 to TRBJ1-5; D call uncertain. CDR3 length: 18 residues. Trimming took 0 bases from V and 1 from J, leaving 16 bases between them. Germline CDR1 and CDR2: LGHNA and YSLEER. The CDR3 region has the DNA TGCGCCAGCAGCCAAGATTGGGCAGGAGGTAAAAGCAATCAGCCCCAGCATTTT. Protein product: CASSQDWAGGKSNQPQHF.

The J gene is TRBJ2-1, the V gene TRBV27; the match to TRBD2 covers 9 bases. The V and J ends lost 7 bases and 2 bases, in that order; junction bases with no gene match: 6. This CDR3 spans 15 amino acids. The germline CDR1 and CDR2 sequences are MNHEY and SMNVEV (reference sequence). The CDR3 loop is CASTIAGAAYNEQFF. The CDR3 nucleotides are TGTGCCAGCACCATAGCGGGGGCCGCCTACAATGAGCAGTTCTTC.